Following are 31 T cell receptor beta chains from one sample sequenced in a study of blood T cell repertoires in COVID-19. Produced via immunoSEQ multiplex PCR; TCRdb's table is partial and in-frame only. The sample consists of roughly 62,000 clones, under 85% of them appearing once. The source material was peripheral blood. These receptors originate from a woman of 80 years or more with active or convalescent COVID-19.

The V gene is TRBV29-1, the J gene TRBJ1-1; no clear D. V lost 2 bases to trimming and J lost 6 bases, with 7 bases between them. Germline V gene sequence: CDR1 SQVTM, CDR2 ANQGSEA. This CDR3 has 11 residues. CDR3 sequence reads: CSVEYGPEAFF. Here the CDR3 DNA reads TGCAGCGTTGAATACGGTCCTGAAGCTTTCTTT.

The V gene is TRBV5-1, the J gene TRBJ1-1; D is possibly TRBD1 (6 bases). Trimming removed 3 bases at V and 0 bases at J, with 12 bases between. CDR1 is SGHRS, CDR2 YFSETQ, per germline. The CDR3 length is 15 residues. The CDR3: CASSSAQGMNTEAFF. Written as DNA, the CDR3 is TGCGCCAGCAGCTCTGCACAGGGAATGAACACTGAAGCTTTCTTT. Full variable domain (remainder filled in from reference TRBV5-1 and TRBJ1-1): KAGVTQTPRYLIKTRGQQVTLSCSPISGHRSVSWYQQTPGQGLQFLFEYFSETQRNKGNFPGRFSGRQFSNSRSEMNVSTLELGDSALYLCASSSAQGMNTEAFFGQGTRLTVV.

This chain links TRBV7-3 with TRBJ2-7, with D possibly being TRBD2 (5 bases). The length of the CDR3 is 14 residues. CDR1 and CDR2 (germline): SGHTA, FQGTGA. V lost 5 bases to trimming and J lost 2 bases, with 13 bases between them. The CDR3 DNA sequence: TGTGCCAGCAGCCCAGCGGCAGGAACCTACGAGCAGTACTTC. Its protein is CASSPAAGTYEQYF.

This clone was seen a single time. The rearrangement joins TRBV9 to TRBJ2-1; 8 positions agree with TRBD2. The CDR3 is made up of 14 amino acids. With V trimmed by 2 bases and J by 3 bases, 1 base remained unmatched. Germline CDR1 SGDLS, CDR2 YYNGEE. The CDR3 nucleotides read TGTGCCAGCAGCGTTAGCGGGGACTACAATGAGCAGTTCTTC. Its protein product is CASSVSGDYNEQFF.

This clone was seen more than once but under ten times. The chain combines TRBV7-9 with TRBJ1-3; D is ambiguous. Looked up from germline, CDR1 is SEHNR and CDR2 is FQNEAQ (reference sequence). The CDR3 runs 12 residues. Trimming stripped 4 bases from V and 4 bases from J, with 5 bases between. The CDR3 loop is CASSSQGNTIYF. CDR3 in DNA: TGTGCCAGCAGCTCCCAAGGAAACACCATATATTTT.

The CDR3 loop reads CASKAGQGGYNEQFF. In DNA, the CDR3 is TGTGCCAGTAAAGCGGGACAGGGTGGCTACAATGAGCAGTTCTTC. The genes are TRBV19 and TRBJ2-1, with 9 bases identical to TRBD1. Per germline, CDR1 LNHDA and CDR2 SQIVND (reference sequence). The CDR3 spans 15 residues. Unmatched junction bases numbered 7, after V lost 7 bases and J lost 3 bases.

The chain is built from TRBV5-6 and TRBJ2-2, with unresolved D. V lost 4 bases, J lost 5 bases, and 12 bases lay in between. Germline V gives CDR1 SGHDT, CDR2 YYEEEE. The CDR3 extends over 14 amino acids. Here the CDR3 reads CASSRQVWTGELFF. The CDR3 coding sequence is TGTGCCAGCAGCCGGCAGGTGTGGACCGGGGAGCTGTTTTTT.

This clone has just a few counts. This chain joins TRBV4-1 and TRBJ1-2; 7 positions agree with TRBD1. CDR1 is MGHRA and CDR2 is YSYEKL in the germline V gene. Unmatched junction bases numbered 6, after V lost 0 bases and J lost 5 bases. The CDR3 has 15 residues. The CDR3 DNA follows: TGCGCCAGCAGCCAAGATCCGACAGGGTCGTATGGCTACACCTTC. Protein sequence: CASSQDPTGSYGYTF.

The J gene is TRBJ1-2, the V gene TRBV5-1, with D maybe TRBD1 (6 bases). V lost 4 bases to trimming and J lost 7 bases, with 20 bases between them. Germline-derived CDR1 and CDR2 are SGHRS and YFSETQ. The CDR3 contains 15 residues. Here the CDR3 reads CASSPETGQTGGYTF. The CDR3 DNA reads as TGCGCCAGCAGCCCCGAGACAGGCCAAACGGGTGGCTACACCTTC.

The CDR3 bases are TGTGCCAGCAGTTCGGACAGGGGGCTGGGTGGCTACACCTTC. Amino acid sequence: CASSSDRGLGGYTF. The V and J genes are TRBV6-6 and TRBJ1-2; TRBD1 matches 11 bases. This CDR3 region has 14 residues. V lost 4 bases and J lost 7; bases outside the gene matches: 5. Germline V gene sequence: CDR1 MNHNY, CDR2 SVGAGI (reference sequence).

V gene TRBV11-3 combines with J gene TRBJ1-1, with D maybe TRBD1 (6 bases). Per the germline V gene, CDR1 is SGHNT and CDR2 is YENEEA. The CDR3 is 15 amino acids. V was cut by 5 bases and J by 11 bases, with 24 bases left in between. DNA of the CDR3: TGTGCCAGCAGCCCGGGTCTGGGGGGGGCAAGGATGGCTTTCTTT. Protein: CASSPGLGGARMAFF.

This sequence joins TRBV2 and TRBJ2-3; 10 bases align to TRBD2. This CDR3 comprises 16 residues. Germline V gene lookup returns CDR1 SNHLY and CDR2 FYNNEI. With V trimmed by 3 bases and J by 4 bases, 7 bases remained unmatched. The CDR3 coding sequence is TGTGCCAGCAGTGATCCGCTAGCGGGGGCCCCAGATACGCAGTATTTT. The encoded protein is CASSDPLAGAPDTQYF.

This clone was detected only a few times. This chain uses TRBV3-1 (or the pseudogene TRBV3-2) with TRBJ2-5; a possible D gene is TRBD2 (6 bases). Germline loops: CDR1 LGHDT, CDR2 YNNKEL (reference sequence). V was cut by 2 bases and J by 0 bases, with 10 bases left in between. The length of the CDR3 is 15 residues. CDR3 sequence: CASSQREWYQETQYF. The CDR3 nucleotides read TGTGCCAGCAGCCAACGGGAGTGGTACCAAGAGACCCAGTACTTC.

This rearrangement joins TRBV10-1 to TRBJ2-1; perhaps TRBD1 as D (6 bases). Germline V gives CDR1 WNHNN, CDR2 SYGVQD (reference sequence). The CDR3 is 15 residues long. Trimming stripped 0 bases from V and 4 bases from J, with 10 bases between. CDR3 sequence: CASSESGGPYNEQFF. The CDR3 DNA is TGCGCCAGCAGTGAGTCAGGGGGTCCTTACAATGAGCAGTTCTTC.

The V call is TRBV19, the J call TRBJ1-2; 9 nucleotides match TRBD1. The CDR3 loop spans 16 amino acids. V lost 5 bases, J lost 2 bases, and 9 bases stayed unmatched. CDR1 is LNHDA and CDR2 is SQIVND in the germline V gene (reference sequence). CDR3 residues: CASSLNHGQGNYGYTF. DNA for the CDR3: TGTGCCAGTAGTCTCAACCACGGACAGGGGAACTATGGCTACACCTTC.

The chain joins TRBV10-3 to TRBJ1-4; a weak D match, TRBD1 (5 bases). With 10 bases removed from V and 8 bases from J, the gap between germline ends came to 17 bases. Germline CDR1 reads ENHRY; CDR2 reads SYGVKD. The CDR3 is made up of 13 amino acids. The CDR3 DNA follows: TGTGCCACTACGGGACTAGAGGGCGAAAAACTGTTTTTT. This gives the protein CATTGLEGEKLFF.

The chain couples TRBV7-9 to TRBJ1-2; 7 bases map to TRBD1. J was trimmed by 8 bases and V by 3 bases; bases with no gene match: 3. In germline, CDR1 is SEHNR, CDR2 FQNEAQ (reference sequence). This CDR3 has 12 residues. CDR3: CASSFRGDGYTF. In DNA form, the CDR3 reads TGTGCCAGCAGCTTCAGGGGGGACGGCTACACCTTC.

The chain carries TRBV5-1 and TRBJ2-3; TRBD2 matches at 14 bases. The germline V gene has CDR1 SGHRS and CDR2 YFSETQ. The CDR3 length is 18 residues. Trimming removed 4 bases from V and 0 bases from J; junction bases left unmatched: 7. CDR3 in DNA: TGCGCCAGCAGCACCGGGACTAGCGGGGGCACTAGCACAGATACGCAGTATTTT. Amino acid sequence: CASSTGTSGGTSTDTQYF.

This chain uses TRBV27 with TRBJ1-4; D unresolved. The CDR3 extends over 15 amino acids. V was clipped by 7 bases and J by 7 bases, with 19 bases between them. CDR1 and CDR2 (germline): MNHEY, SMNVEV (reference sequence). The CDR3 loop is CASTPYPGMGEKLFF. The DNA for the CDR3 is TGTGCCAGCACCCCTTATCCCGGGATGGGTGAAAAACTGTTTTTT.

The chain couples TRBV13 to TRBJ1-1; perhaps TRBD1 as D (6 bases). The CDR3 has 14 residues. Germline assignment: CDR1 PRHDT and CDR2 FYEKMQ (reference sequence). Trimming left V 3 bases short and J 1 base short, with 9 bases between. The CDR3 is CASSFRGPNTEAFF. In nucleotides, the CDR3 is TGTGCCAGCAGCTTCAGGGGTCCGAACACTGAAGCTTTCTTT.

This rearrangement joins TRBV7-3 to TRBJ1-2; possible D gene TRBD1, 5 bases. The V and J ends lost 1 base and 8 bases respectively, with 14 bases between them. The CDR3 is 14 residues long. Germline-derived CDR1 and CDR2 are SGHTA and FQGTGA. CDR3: CASSLRGHQEGYTF. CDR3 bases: TGTGCCAGCAGCTTAAGAGGACATCAGGAGGGCTACACCTTC.

In DNA, the CDR3 is TGTGCCAGCAGCCAAGATCATGGGGCGGGACAGGTCTATGAAAAACTGTTTTTT. This gives the protein CASSQDHGAGQVYEKLFF. This chain joins TRBV14 and TRBJ1-4; 8 bases line up with TRBD1. Germline V gene sequence: CDR1 SGHDN, CDR2 FVKESK. Trimming removed 0 bases from V and 6 bases from J; junction bases left unmatched: 12. This CDR3 spans 18 amino acids.

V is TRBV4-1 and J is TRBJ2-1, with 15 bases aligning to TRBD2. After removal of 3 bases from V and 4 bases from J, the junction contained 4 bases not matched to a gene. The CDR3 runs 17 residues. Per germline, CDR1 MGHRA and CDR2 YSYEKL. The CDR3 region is CASSHGLAGGPYNEQFF. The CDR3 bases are TGCGCCAGCAGCCATGGACTAGCGGGGGGGCCGTACAATGAGCAGTTCTTC.

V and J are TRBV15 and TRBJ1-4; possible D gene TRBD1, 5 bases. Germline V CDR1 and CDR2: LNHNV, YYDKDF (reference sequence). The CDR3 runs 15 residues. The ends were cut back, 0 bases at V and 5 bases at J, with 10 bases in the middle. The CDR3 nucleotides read TGTGCCACCAGCAGAGATTGGGAGGGGAATGAAAAACTGTTTTTT. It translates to CATSRDWEGNEKLFF.

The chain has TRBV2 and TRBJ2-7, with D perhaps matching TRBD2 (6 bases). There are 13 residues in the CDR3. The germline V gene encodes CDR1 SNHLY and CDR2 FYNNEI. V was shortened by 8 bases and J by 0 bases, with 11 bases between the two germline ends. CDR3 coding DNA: TGTGCCAGCGTCTCGGGACTCTCCTACGAGCAGTACTTC. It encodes CASVSGLSYEQYF.

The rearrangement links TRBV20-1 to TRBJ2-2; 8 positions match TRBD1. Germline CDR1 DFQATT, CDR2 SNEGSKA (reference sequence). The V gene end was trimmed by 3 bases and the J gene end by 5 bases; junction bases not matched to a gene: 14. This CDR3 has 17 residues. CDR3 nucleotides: TGCAGTGCTAGTTTCCCCCATCGGACAGGGTATACCGGGGAGCTGTTTTTT. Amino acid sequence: CSASFPHRTGYTGELFF.

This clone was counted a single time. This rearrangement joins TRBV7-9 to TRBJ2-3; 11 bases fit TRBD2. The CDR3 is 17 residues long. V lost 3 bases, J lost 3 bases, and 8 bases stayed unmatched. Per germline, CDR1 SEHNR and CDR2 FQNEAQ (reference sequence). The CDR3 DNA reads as TGTGCCAGCAGCTTCCTTAGCGGGGGGGCCAGTACAGATACGCAGTATTTT. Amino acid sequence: CASSFLSGGASTDTQYF. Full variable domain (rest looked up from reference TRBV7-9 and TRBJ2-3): DTGVSQNPRHKITKRGQNVTFRCDPISEHNRLYWYRQTLGQGPEFLTYFQNEAQLEKSRLLSDRFSAERPKGSFSTLEIQRTEQGDSAMYLCASSFLSGGASTDTQYFGPGTRLTVL.

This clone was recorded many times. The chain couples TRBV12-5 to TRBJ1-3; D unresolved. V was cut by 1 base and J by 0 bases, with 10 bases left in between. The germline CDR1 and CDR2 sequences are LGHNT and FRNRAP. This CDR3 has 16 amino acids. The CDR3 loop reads CASGLAASGSGNTIYF. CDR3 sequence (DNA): TGTGCTAGTGGTTTGGCCGCCTCGGGCTCTGGAAACACCATATATTTT.

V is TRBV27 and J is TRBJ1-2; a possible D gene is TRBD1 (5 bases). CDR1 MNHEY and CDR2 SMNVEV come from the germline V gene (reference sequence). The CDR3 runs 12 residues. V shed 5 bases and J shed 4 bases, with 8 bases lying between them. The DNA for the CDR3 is TGTGCCAGCAGTCCGGACACCTATGGCTACACCTTC. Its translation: CASSPDTYGYTF.

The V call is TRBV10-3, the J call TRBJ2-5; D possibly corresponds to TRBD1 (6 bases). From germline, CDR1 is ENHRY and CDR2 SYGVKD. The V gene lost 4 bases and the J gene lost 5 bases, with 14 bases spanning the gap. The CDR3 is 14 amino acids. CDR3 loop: CAISGRGFGETQYF. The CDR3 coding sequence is TGTGCCATCAGTGGAAGGGGGTTCGGGGAGACCCAGTACTTC.

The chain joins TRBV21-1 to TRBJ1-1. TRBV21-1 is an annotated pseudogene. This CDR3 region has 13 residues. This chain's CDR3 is CASSVAGQRGAFF. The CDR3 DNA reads TGTGCCAGCAGCGTCGCCGGTCAACGGGGGGCTTTCTTT.